This record looks at one TCR beta chain sequence and its context. Its antigen is as yet unknown. This sample was included in a study of OX40 agonist ivuxolimab in advanced cancers. Whole-study context: Averaging about 60 years in age, with a range of roughly 20 to 90, the cohort was approximately 83% male.

Any history of autoimmune disease or systemic immunosuppression disqualified patients. The timepoints at which blood was sampled were baseline, cycle 4 day 1, and cycle 7 day 1. Findings and limits, study-wide: Fewer expanded clones were found on average in CD4+ than in CD8+ T cells.

The assay was immunoSEQ multiplex PCR, and TCRdb's table has in-frame clones only and misses some. The profile covers 92,000 or so clones, with approximately 84% appearing a single time and around 5.8% taken by the ten largest. The material sequenced was CD4+ or CD8+ T cells sorted from blood, taken in a trial of the OX40 agonist ivuxolimab. The origin of this receptor is an adult with an advanced solid tumor such as melanoma, head and neck, liver or kidney cancer.

CDR3: CASSARDSRLSGELFF. The CDR3 bases are TGTGCCAGCAGTGCCCGGGACTCCCGACTATCTGGGGAGCTGTTTTTT. V and J are TRBV9 and TRBJ2-2; D perhaps matches TRBD2 (6 bases). The V gene's germline CDR1 is SGDLS and CDR2 YYNGEE. V was shortened by 5 bases and J by 8 bases, with 22 bases between the two germline ends. The CDR3 sequence is 16 residues long.